These T cell receptor beta chains were read from a single sample in a study of response to subunit inactivated influenza vaccine. TCRdb reprocessed the RT-PCR reads via MiXCR and lists one record per CDR3 protein. Among roughly 700,000 distinct CDR3 sequences listed, 15% to 18% were seen once. Material: PBMCs from blood, obtained about 13 days after vaccination. Every receptor here comes from a man over 45 who received an inactivated influenza vaccine. Each CDR3 is given with its conserved first and last residue. Fields, in order: clone size, D gene, V gene, J gene, CDR3 protein, CDR3 DNA. D genes are given only for firm matches. Clone size is not always given. Where it is, it says once, few, many or a class for expanded clones.

few	-	TRBV7-8	TRBJ2-3	CASSVAVTRTDTQYF	TGTGCCAGCAGCGTAGCGGTTACCCGCACAGATACGCAGTATTTT
few	-	TRBV27	TRBJ2-5	CASRVTGQTQYF	TGTGCCAGCAGGGTAACAGGGCAGACCCAGTACTTC
few	-	TRBV6-6	TRBJ1-1	CASSYISDTEAFF	TGTGCCAGCAGTTACATTTCGGACACTGAAGCTTTCTTT
few	TRBD2	TRBV6-2/TRBV6-3	TRBJ2-1	CASSYLAGGYNEQFF	TGTGCCAGCAGTTACCTAGCGGGAGGTTACAATGAGCAGTTCTTC
-	-	TRBV25-1	TRBJ1-2	CATPQGNFYGYTF	TGTGCCACCCCCCAGGGCAACTTCTATGGCTACACCTTC
few	-	TRBV7-2	TRBJ2-7	CASSLTAWGRGEQYF	TGTGCCAGCAGCTTAACTGCGTGGGGAAGGGGTGAGCAGTACTTC
few	-	TRBV15	TRBJ2-5	CATSREDRGPEETQYF	TGTGCCACCAGCAGAGAGGATCGTGGCCCCGAAGAGACCCAGTACTTC
few	-	TRBV7-7	TRBJ2-3	CASSSHPNSDTQYF	TGTGCCAGCAGCTCCCACCCCAACAGCGATACGCAGTATTTT
-	-	TRBV6-1	TRBJ2-3	CASSRQISPTDTQYF	TGTGCCAGCAGTCGCCAGATTAGCCCCACAGATACGCAGTATTTT
-	-	TRBV6-1	TRBJ1-6	CASRGNVGSPLHF	TGTGCCAGCAGAGGAAACGTGGGTTCACCCCTCCACTTT
-	-	TRBV12-3/TRBV12-4	TRBJ2-3	CASSSRLEGRASLGADTQYF	TGTGCCAGCAGTTCACGCCTGGAGGGGCGGGCCTCGCTAGGAGCAGATACGCAGTATTTT
many	TRBD2	TRBV29-1	TRBJ2-1	CSVEGEGEWNEQFF	TGCAGCGTTGAGGGGGAGGGCGAATGGAATGAGCAGTTCTTC
-	-	TRBV11-2	TRBJ2-7	CASSSHMSGRGEQYF	TGTGCCAGCAGCTCCCACATGAGTGGACGAGGCGAGCAGTACTTC
many	-	TRBV7-9	TRBJ1-2	CASSEGDGYTF	TGTGCCAGCAGCGAGGGGGATGGCTACACCTTC
-	TRBD1	TRBV20-1	TRBJ2-3	CSASPTGQGIDTQYF	TGCAGTGCTAGCCCGACGGGACAGGGAATAGATACGCAGTATTTT
once	-	TRBV18	TRBJ1-2	CASSRRDPPGHTF	TGTGCCAGCTCACGGCGGGACCCCCCTGGGCACACCTTC
-	-	TRBV14	TRBJ1-3	CASSQVIGQRNTIYF	TGTGCCAGCAGCCAAGTAATAGGACAGAGAAACACCATATATTTT
few	-	TRBV20-1	TRBJ1-1	CSANSPGGIRNTEAFF	TGCAGTGCTAATTCTCCGGGAGGGATCAGGAACACTGAAGCTTTCTTT
once	-	TRBV6-2/TRBV6-3	TRBJ2-7	CDSRGDREDLYEQYF	TGTGACAGCAGAGGCGACAGGGAGGACCTCTACGAGCAGTACTTC
-	-	TRBV2	TRBJ1-5	CASSDVGNQPQHF	TGTGCCAGCAGTGACGTAGGGAATCAGCCCCAGCATTTT
many	TRBD2	TRBV3-1	TRBJ2-1	CASSHSGGGYNEQFF	TGTGCCAGCAGCCATAGCGGGGGAGGGTACAATGAGCAGTTCTTC
many	-	TRBV5-8	TRBJ2-7	CASSFPPYEQYF	TGTGCCAGCAGCTTTCCTCCCTACGAGCAGTACTTC
few	TRBD2	TRBV20-1	TRBJ2-3	CSARHPWGGGLEDTQYF	TGCAGTGCTAGACACCCCTGGGGCGGGGGGCTGGAAGATACGCAGTATTTT
few	TRBD2	TRBV2	TRBJ2-1	CASGGGLAGVNEQFF	TGTGCCAGCGGCGGGGGCCTAGCGGGGGTCAATGAGCAGTTCTTC
-	-	TRBV3-1	TRBJ2-7	CASSQVSGEQYF	TGTGCCAGCAGCCAAGTATCAGGCGAGCAGTACTTC
few	-	TRBV5-4	TRBJ2-1	CASSRDASSYNEQFF	TGTGCCAGCAGCCGCGACGCGAGCTCCTACAATGAGCAGTTCTTC
-	-	TRBV24-1	TRBJ1-1	CATSEAANTEAFF	TGTGCCACCAGTGAAGCAGCGAACACTGAAGCTTTCTTT
once	-	TRBV19	TRBJ2-5	CASSPTGTLQETQYF	TGTGCCAGTAGTCCGACCGGGACTTTGCAAGAGACCCAGTACTTC
-	-	TRBV7-9	TRBJ2-7	CASSGPPGGPTYEQYF	TGTGCCAGCAGCGGCCCCCCCGGAGGGCCCACCTACGAGCAGTACTTC
-	TRBD2	TRBV2	TRBJ2-3	CASSVLSGGVRADTQYF	TGTGCCAGCAGTGTATTGAGCGGGGGGGTTAGGGCAGATACGCAGTATTTT
-	-	TRBV6-5	TRBJ1-6	CASSWEGRNSPLHF	TGTGCCAGCAGTTGGGAGGGGCGTAATTCACCCCTCCACTTT
few	-	TRBV2	TRBJ2-7	CASSGDRWYEQYF	TGTGCCAGCAGTGGAGACAGGTGGTACGAGCAGTACTTC
-	-	TRBV30	TRBJ2-5	CAWSFTETQYF	TGTGCCTGGAGTTTTACAGAGACCCAGTACTTC
few	TRBD2	TRBV9	TRBJ2-1	CASSSLRTGGRYNEQFF	TGTGCCAGCAGCTCACTCCGCACGGGGGGAAGATACAATGAGCAGTTCTTC
-	TRBD2	TRBV6-2/TRBV6-3	TRBJ2-7	CASGTSETYEQYF	TGTGCCAGCGGGACTAGCGAAACCTACGAGCAGTACTTC
-	-	TRBV6-1	TRBJ2-7	CASSEPTDSPYEQYF	TGTGCCAGCAGTGAGCCGACCGATTCCCCCTACGAGCAGTACTTC
-	-	TRBV10-3	TRBJ2-6	CASRRSYTAVASLNVLTF	TGTGCCAGCAGGAGGTCTTACACGGCTGTAGCCTCCCTCAACGTCCTGACTTTC
-	TRBD1	TRBV10-1	TRBJ2-7	CASSRTGANEQYF	TGCGCCAGCAGTCGGACAGGGGCCAACGAGCAGTACTTC
-	-	TRBV10-3	TRBJ2-1	CAISAMAGIYNEQFF	TGTGCCATCTCCGCCATGGCGGGGATCTACAATGAGCAGTTCTTC
-	TRBD2	TRBV28	TRBJ2-7	CASSSWTSSYEQYF	TGTGCCAGCAGTTCCTGGACTAGCAGCTACGAGCAGTACTTC
few	-	TRBV9	TRBJ2-1	CASSPGQRAGGSYNEQFF	TGTGCCAGCAGCCCGGGACAGCGGGCGGGGGGCTCCTACAATGAGCAGTTCTTC
few	TRBD2	TRBV29-1	TRBJ2-3	CSVEKAGGTDTQYF	TGCAGCGTTGAGAAAGCGGGAGGGACAGATACGCAGTATTTT
few	-	TRBV25-1	TRBJ2-2	CASSHMSNTGELFF	TGTGCCAGCAGTCACATGTCGAACACCGGGGAGCTGTTTTTT
few	-	TRBV12-3/TRBV12-4	TRBJ2-4	CASSSGHSGGKNIQYF	TGTGCCAGCAGCTCCGGACACTCAGGAGGCAAAAACATTCAGTACTTC
-	-	TRBV2	TRBJ1-4	CASNRGFGNEKLFF	TGTGCCAGCAATCGAGGTTTCGGGAATGAAAAACTGTTTTTT
-	-	TRBV7-9	TRBJ2-7	CASSGPNSYEQYF	TGTGCCAGCAGCGGGCCCAACTCCTACGAGCAGTACTTC
few	-	TRBV5-1	TRBJ2-7	CASSLGGARNEQYF	TGCGCCAGCAGCTTGGGAGGGGCGCGCAACGAGCAGTACTTC
-	-	TRBV5-4	TRBJ2-1	CASSLVGGGERHEQFF	TGTGCCAGCAGCTTGGTTGGCGGAGGGGAGCGCCATGAGCAGTTCTTC
-	-	TRBV12-3/TRBV12-4	TRBJ2-7	CASSLRGSLYEQYF	TGTGCCAGCAGTTTGAGGGGGAGCCTCTACGAGCAGTACTTC
-	TRBD1	TRBV12-3/TRBV12-4	TRBJ2-3	CASSQQGAFADTQYF	TGTGCCAGCAGTCAACAGGGGGCTTTTGCAGATACGCAGTATTTT
few	TRBD2	TRBV9	TRBJ2-1	CASSSGTSGSPYNEQFF	TGTGCCAGCAGCTCAGGGACTAGCGGGTCGCCCTACAATGAGCAGTTCTTC
-	TRBD1	TRBV12-3/TRBV12-4	TRBJ1-3	CASSLALKGTGGF	TGTGCCAGCAGTTTAGCGCTAAAGGGGACAGGGGGTTTT
-	TRBD2	TRBV6-2/TRBV6-3	TRBJ2-3	CDSRNRGGPRDTQYF	TGTGACAGCAGAAACCGCGGGGGGCCAAGGGATACGCAGTATTTT